This T cell receptor beta chain came from a study of CD8+CD57+ T cells in acquired aplastic anemia. In the study overall: DNA from sorted CD4+ and CD8+ cells averaged roughly 3.2 ug. The study, taken as a whole, reports: Between patients and controls, some 31 CD8+ CDR3 sequences were found in common.

This clonotype has ten or more counts. Its target is unknown. The germline V gene encodes CDR1 SGHRS and CDR2 YFSETQ. V lost 2 bases to trimming and J lost 8 bases, with 22 bases between them. The CDR3 has 16 residues. Profiles of TCR beta VDJ and CDR3 were generated from a genomic DNA template. TCRdb ran MiXCR on the reads and lists one entry per CDR3 protein. This sample has about 160,000 distinct CDR3 sequences; roughly 45% occur once, and the top ten carry roughly 2.9%. Sequencing involved patients with CD8+CD57+ cell expansion previously shown by flow cytometry. This receptor was taken from a human donor with aplastic anemia. Sequenced material: sorted CD4+, CD8+, or CD8+CD57+ T cells (not recorded which) from PBMCs. The rearrangement links TRBV5-1 to TRBJ1-2; no clear D. This chain's CDR3 is CASSFKPTDPARGYTF. The CDR3 DNA is TGCGCCAGCAGCTTTAAGCCCACGGATCCGGCGAGGGGCTACACCTTC.